The 26 T cell receptor beta chains given below trace back to one sample, sequenced in a study of cytomegalovirus exposure and HLA in healthy donors. Amplification used 60 Vbeta primers and 13 Jbeta primers. Generated by immunoSEQ multiplex PCR, the TCRdb table keeps only in-frame clones and is missing some. The table shows about 130,000 clones, with about 81% occurring only once. Sequencing was performed on PBMCs. These receptor sequences come from a woman in her 30s in good health and CMV-seronegative.

V is TRBV6-6 and J is TRBJ2-1, with TRBD2 identical over 7 bases. J lost 5 bases, V lost 2 bases, and 6 bases had no gene match. Germline-derived CDR1 and CDR2 are MNHNY and SVGAGI (reference sequence). The CDR3 is 15 residues long. Here the CDR3 DNA reads TGTGCCAGCAGTTACGAGCGGGGCAACAACAATGAGCAGTTCTTC. Translation gives CASSYERGNNNEQFF.

The genes are TRBV27 and TRBJ2-1; 7 nucleotides agree with TRBD1. The trim removed 10 bases at V and 6 bases at J, leaving 6 bases unmatched. From germline, CDR1 is MNHEY and CDR2 SMNVEV (reference sequence). CDR3 length equals 12 residues. The CDR3, as DNA: TGTGCCATCAGACAGGGCCTCAATGAGCAGTTCTTC. Translating it yields CAIRQGLNEQFF.

This rearrangement joins TRBV6-1 to TRBJ1-5; D is unclear. Germline CDR1 MNHNS, CDR2 SASEGT. The CDR3 spans 17 residues. Trimming shortened V by 0 bases and J by 0 bases, and 12 bases separated the two germline ends. CDR3: CASSEAAAYNSNQPQHF. CDR3 DNA sequence: TGTGCCAGCAGTGAAGCGGCGGCTTACAATAGCAATCAGCCCCAGCATTTT.

This clone was detected once. The rearrangement uses TRBV7-9 and TRBJ1-1, with a tentative D call TRBD1 (5 bases). V was cut by 3 bases and J by 2 bases, with 16 bases left in between. Germline V gene lookup returns CDR1 SEHNR and CDR2 FQNEAQ (reference sequence). This CDR3 is built from 16 residues. CDR3 region: CASSLGVGRVNTEAFF. The DNA for the CDR3 is TGTGCCAGCAGCTTGGGGGTAGGGAGGGTAAACACTGAAGCTTTCTTT.

V is TRBV4-1 and J is TRBJ1-3, with a tentative D call TRBD1 (5 bases). Germline-derived CDR1 and CDR2 are MGHRA and YSYEKL. V lost 5 bases and J lost 0, with 14 bases in between. This CDR3 has 16 amino acids. The CDR3 coding sequence is TGCGCCAGCAGCGAACGGGACTCGAGCTCTGGAAACACCATATATTTT. Protein product: CASSERDSSSGNTIYF.

The chain carries TRBV7-6 and TRBJ2-5; D gene ambiguous. Trimming cost V 0 bases and J 5 bases, with 7 bases left between them. The CDR3 has 13 residues. Germline V gives CDR1 SGHVS, CDR2 FNYEAQ. This chain's CDR3 is CASSLAVSETQYF. CDR3 coding DNA: TGTGCCAGCAGCTTAGCTGTCTCGGAGACCCAGTACTTC.

The rearrangement uses TRBV29-1 and TRBJ2-1; 12 bases are shared with TRBD2. Germline V gene lookup returns CDR1 SQVTM and CDR2 ANQGSEA. The CDR3 totals 17 residues. Trimming cost V 7 bases and J 0 bases; bases outside gene matches: 10. The CDR3 reads CSGGGLAGTSSYNEQFF. CDR3 coding DNA: TGCAGCGGCGGGGGACTAGCGGGCACCAGCTCCTACAATGAGCAGTTCTTC.

This clone was observed once. This chain links TRBV27 with TRBJ2-3; the match to TRBD2 covers 8 bases. The CDR3 contains 17 residues. CDR1 and CDR2 (germline): MNHEY, SMNVEV (reference sequence). Losses at the gene ends were 1 base for V and 0 bases for J; bases not matched to a gene: 6. Here the CDR3 DNA reads TGTGCCAGCAGTTTATGGAAACTAGCGGAGAGCACAGATACGCAGTATTTT. This gives the protein CASSLWKLAESTDTQYF.

The CDR3 protein is CSARQTYGYTF. CDR3 DNA: TGCAGTGCCCGACAGACCTATGGCTACACCTTC. The J gene is TRBJ1-2, the V gene TRBV20-1; weak D call: TRBD1 (5 bases). V was pared by 6 bases and J by 4 bases, with 9 bases between. The CDR3 has 11 residues. Looked up from germline, CDR1 is DFQATT and CDR2 is SNEGSKA (reference sequence).

This chain joins TRBV6-5 and TRBJ2-5, with 8 bases aligning to TRBD2. The DNA end favors TRBJ2-7, so the J call may be wrong. This CDR3 has 14 residues. Per the germline V gene, CDR1 is MNHEY and CDR2 is SVGAGI. CDR3 amino acids: CASSRLAPSYEQYF. The CDR3 region has the DNA TGTGCCAGCAGTCGACTAGCGCCCTCCTACGAGCAGTACTTC.

In its sample, this clone was seen a few times. This sequence joins TRBV4-1 and TRBJ2-5; maybe TRBD1 (6 bases). With 3 bases removed from V and 3 bases from J, the gap between germline ends came to 14 bases. Germline V gene sequence: CDR1 MGHRA, CDR2 YSYEKL. The CDR3 loop spans 15 amino acids. CDR3 nucleotide sequence: TGCGCCAGCAGCCAGGAAGATAGACAGGAAGAGACCCAGTACTTC. Translated: CASSQEDRQEETQYF.

In nucleotides, the CDR3 is TGTGCCAGCAGCTACAGGGGGACCAGCACAGATACGCAGTATTTT. Translated, it gives CASSYRGTSTDTQYF. The V and J genes are TRBV6-4 and TRBJ2-3; 8 bases map to TRBD1. The CDR3 loop spans 15 amino acids. With V trimmed by 6 bases and J by 0 bases, 5 bases remained unmatched. Germline V lookup: CDR1 MRHNA, CDR2 SNTAGT.

As concerns this clone: Compared with germline, one end of the junction differs, possibly owing to a read error. This chain connects TRBV20-1 to TRBJ1-1, with unresolved D. The CDR3 runs 11 residues. Germline CDR1 and CDR2: DFQATT and SNEGSKA (reference sequence). As DNA, the CDR3 is TGCAGTGCTAGAGATGGAGCAGCAATGATCTTT. Translating gives CSARDGAAMIF.

The chain links TRBV27 to TRBJ1-3, with TRBD1 matching over 7 bases. The CDR3 consists of 15 residues. Germline values: CDR1 MNHEY, CDR2 SMNVEV (reference sequence). The V segment lost 7 bases and the J segment 4 bases; nucleotides outside the gene matches: 10. Here the CDR3 reads CASTSLQGYGNTIYF. The CDR3, as DNA: TGTGCCAGCACCTCACTACAGGGGTACGGAAACACCATATATTTT.

This clone has just one count. The chain has TRBV27 and TRBJ2-7; 8 bases are a match to TRBD1. The CDR3 totals 15 residues. Trimming took 5 bases from V and 4 from J; bases not matched to a gene: 10. CDR1 and CDR2 (germline): MNHEY, SMNVEV (reference sequence). CDR3 sequence: CASSPRLTGEYEQYF. Written as DNA, the CDR3 is TGTGCCAGCAGTCCACGACTGACAGGGGAATACGAGCAGTACTTC.

The DNA of the CDR3 is TGTGCCAGCAACCCGCTACAGGGCCCCTACGAGCAGTACTTC. Translating gives CASNPLQGPYEQYF. J is TRBJ2-7 and V is TRBV6-5, with D perhaps TRBD1 (6 bases). Trimming removed 7 bases at V and 2 bases at J, with 15 bases between. CDR1 and CDR2 (germline): MNHEY, SVGAGI. This CDR3 has 14 amino acids.

Comments on this clone: Mismatch with germline at one junction end may stem from a read error. The chain links TRBV2 to TRBJ2-5; 15 bases match TRBD2. CDR3 length: 12 residues. Germline values: CDR1 SNHLY, CDR2 FYNNEI. CDR3 bases: TGTGCCAGCAGAGGACTAGCGGGGGGGACGAACTTC. It yields the protein CASRGLAGGTNF.

The V and J genes are TRBV9 and TRBJ2-7; no clear D gene. V was pared by 0 bases and J by 2 bases, with 6 bases between. CDR1 SGDLS and CDR2 YYNGEE come from the germline V gene. The CDR3 loop spans 13 amino acids. The CDR3 DNA is TGTGCCAGCAGCGTAGGATACACCTACGAGCAGTACTTC. Amino acids: CASSVGYTYEQYF.

The V and J genes are TRBV5-1 and TRBJ2-5; possible D gene TRBD1, 5 bases. Germline loops: CDR1 SGHRS, CDR2 YFSETQ. The CDR3 runs 12 residues. Trimming stripped 4 bases from V and 4 bases from J, with 8 bases between. The CDR3 sequence: CASSATGETQYF. The CDR3 coding sequence is TGCGCCAGCAGCGCAACAGGAGAGACCCAGTACTTC.

The genes are TRBV7-2 and TRBJ2-3, with 11 bases lining up with TRBD2. The germline V gene has CDR1 SGHTA and CDR2 FQGNSA. With 0 bases clipped from V and 6 bases from J, the junction kept 11 bases outside the gene matches. The CDR3 sequence is 18 residues long. DNA of the CDR3: TGTGCCAGCAGCTTAGCTCTTTTGGCTAGCGGGAGGTCGGATACGCAGTATTTT. It codes for CASSLALLASGRSDTQYF.

This clone turned up a few times. The rearrangement joins TRBV30 to TRBJ1-6; 7 bases line up with TRBD1. V lost 2 bases, J lost 7 bases, and 17 bases stayed unmatched. Germline CDR1 reads GTSNPN; CDR2 reads SVGIG (reference sequence). This CDR3 is built from 18 residues. CDR3: CAWSTKGTAKIQNSPLHF. The DNA for the CDR3 is TGTGCCTGGAGTACCAAAGGGACAGCCAAGATTCAAAATTCACCCCTCCACTTT.

The genes are TRBV11-3 and TRBJ2-1; D is unresolved. V lost 1 base and J 6 bases, leaving 4 bases between the germline ends. The CDR3 has 12 amino acids. Germline assignment: CDR1 SGHNT and CDR2 YENEEA. This CDR3 is CASSLASNEQFF. The DNA of the CDR3 is TGTGCCAGCAGCTTAGCGAGCAATGAGCAGTTCTTC.

The CDR3 loop reads CASSLDQGSYEQYF. The CDR3 DNA is TGTGCCAGCAGCTTGGACCAGGGAAGCTACGAGCAGTACTTC. The chain joins TRBV5-4 to TRBJ2-7; a possible D gene is TRBD1 (5 bases). CDR3 length: 14 residues. The V end was cut by 0 bases, the J end by 3 bases, with 10 bases between. Germline CDR1 and CDR2: SGHNT and YYREEE (reference sequence).

The chain uses TRBV19 and TRBJ1-5; 7 positions agree with TRBD1. The CDR3 runs to 15 residues. Germline V gene sequence: CDR1 LNHDA, CDR2 SQIVND (reference sequence). The V segment lost 6 bases and the J segment 2 bases; nucleotides outside the gene matches: 7. The CDR3 protein is CASRGDSHRNQPQHF. DNA for the CDR3: TGTGCCAGTAGAGGGGACAGCCATCGCAATCAGCCCCAGCATTTT. Supplemented by reference TRBV19 and TRBJ1-5, the full variable domain reads DGGITQSPKYLFRKEGQNVTLSCEQNLNHDAMYWYRQDPGQGLRLIYYSQIVNDFQKGDIAEGYSVSREKKESFPLTVTSAQKNPTAFYLCASRGDSHRNQPQHFGDGTRLSIL.

The V call is TRBV4-1, the J call TRBJ2-7; 7 nucleotides line up with TRBD1. Trimming took 1 base from V and 6 from J; bases not matched to a gene: 12. The V gene's germline CDR1 is MGHRA and CDR2 YSYEKL. The CDR3 runs 16 residues. The CDR3 loop reads CASSQVGTGVLGEQYF. The CDR3 DNA follows: TGCGCCAGCAGCCAAGTAGGTACAGGGGTATTAGGCGAGCAGTACTTC.

This clone was found a few times. V and J are TRBV7-2 and TRBJ2-7; 7 bases match TRBD1. Germline values: CDR1 SGHTA, CDR2 FQGNSA. The CDR3 sequence is 15 residues long. The V gene end was trimmed by 3 bases and the J gene end by 1 base; junction bases not matched to a gene: 6. The CDR3 DNA sequence: TGTGCCAGCAGCTTGCCGAGGACAGGATCCTACGAGCAGTACTTC. This encodes CASSLPRTGSYEQYF.